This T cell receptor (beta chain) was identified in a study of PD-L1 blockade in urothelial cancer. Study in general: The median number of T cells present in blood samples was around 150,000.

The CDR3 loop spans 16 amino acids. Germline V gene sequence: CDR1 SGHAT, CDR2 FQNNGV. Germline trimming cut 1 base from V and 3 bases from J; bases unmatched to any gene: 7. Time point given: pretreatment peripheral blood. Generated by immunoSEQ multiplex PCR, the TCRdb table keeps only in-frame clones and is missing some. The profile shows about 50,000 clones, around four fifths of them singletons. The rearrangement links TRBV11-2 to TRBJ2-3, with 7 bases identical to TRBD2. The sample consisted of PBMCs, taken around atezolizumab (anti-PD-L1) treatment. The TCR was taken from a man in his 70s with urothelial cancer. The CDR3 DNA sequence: TGTGCCAGCAGCTTAGGAGGGCCGGGGGGAACAGATACGCAGTATTTT. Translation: CASSLGGPGGTDTQYF.